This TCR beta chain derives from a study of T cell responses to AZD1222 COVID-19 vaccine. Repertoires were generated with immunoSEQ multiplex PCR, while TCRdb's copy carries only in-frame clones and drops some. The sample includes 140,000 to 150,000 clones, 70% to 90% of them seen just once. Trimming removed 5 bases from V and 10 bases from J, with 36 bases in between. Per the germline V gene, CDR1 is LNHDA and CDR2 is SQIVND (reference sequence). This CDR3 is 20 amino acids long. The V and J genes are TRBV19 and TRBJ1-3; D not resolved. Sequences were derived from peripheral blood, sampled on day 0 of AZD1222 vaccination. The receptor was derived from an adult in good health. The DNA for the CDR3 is TGTGCCAGTAGTGACACCAAGGGCGCCTATAAGCCGTGGGTAAACGGGACCATATATTTT. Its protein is CASSDTKGAYKPWVNGTIYF. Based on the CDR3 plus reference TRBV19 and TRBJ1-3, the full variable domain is DGGITQSPKYLFRKEGQNVTLSCEQNLNHDAMYWYRQDPGQGLRLIYYSQIVNDFQKGDIAEGYSVSREKKESFPLTVTSAQKNPTAFYLCASSDTKGAYKPWVNGTIYFGEGSWLTVV.